This T cell receptor beta chain was observed in a study of T-cell reconstitution after alpha-beta-depleted transplantation in children. The length of the CDR3 is 15 residues. V lost 6 bases and J lost 6; bases outside the gene matches: 12. CDR1 is DFQATT, CDR2 SNEGSKA, per germline (reference sequence). This clonotype was detected once. Unique molecular identifiers were incorporated when the TCRbeta library was constructed. TCRdb processed the PCR reads anew with MiXCR; each CDR3 protein has one entry. This sample has fewer than 200,000 distinct CDR3 sequences, with about 6.8% found just once. The sample here was PBMCs from the stem cell graft donor, taken from the stem cell graft. The chain recombines TRBV20-1 with TRBJ2-3, with TRBD2 matching 10 bases. This sequence was found in a human donor who donated a stem cell graft to a child with Wiskott-Aldrich syndrome. CDR3 amino acids: CSAPSRTSGSDTQYF. CDR3 DNA sequence: TGCAGTGCCCCATCCAGGACTAGCGGTTCTGATACGCAGTATTTT.